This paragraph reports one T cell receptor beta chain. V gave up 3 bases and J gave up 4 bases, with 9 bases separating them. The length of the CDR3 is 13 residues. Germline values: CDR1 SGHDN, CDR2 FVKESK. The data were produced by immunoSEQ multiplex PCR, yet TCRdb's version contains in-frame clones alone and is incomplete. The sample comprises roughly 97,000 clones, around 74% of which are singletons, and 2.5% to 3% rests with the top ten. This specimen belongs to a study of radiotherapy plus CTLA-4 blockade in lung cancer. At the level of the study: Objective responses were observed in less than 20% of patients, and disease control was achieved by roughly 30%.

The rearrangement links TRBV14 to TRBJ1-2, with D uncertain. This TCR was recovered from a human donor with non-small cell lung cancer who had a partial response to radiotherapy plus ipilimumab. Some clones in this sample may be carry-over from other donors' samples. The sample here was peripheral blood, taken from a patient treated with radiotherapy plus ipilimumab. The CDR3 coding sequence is TGTGCCAGCAGCCATATGGAGGGCTATGGCTACACCTTC. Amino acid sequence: CASSHMEGYGYTF.